Presented here are 13 T cell receptor beta chains from one specimen sequenced in a study of T cell changes during pregnancy in multiple sclerosis. Method: immunoSEQ multiplex PCR; TCRdb's copy keeps in-frame clones and lacks some. The sample lists tens of thousands of clones; roughly nine tenths were seen once. Sequencing was performed on CD8+ T cells from peripheral blood mononuclear cells, taken before pregnancy. All receptors derive from a female donor with multiple sclerosis, enrolled in a pregnancy study.

This clone has more than one count but fewer than ten. The chain has TRBV14 and TRBJ2-7; D gene unclear. Germline values: CDR1 SGHDN, CDR2 FVKESK. The length of the CDR3 is 13 residues. V lost 1 base and J lost 2, with 6 bases in between. The CDR3 here is CASSQGAPYEQYF. CDR3 sequence (DNA): TGTGCCAGCAGCCAAGGAGCGCCCTACGAGCAGTACTTC.

The J gene is TRBJ2-1, the V gene TRBV9, with 10 bases aligning to TRBD2. In germline, CDR1 is SGDLS, CDR2 YYNGEE. The V gene end was trimmed by 0 bases and the J gene end by 7 bases; junction bases not matched to a gene: 1. The CDR3 has 14 amino acids. CDR3 region: CASSVALAGNEQFF. DNA of the CDR3: TGTGCCAGCAGCGTAGCACTAGCGGGGAATGAGCAGTTCTTC.

The V and J genes are TRBV18 and TRBJ1-5; 7 bases line up with TRBD1. Germline lookup yields CDR1 KGHSH and CDR2 LQKENI. The CDR3 consists of 16 residues. V lost 4 bases to trimming and J lost 0 bases; unmatched junction nucleotides: 6. In DNA, the CDR3 is TGTGCCAGCTCACATAGGGGGCCTTATAGCAATCAGCCCCAGCATTTT. Protein sequence: CASSHRGPYSNQPQHF.

The chain links TRBV30 to TRBJ1-2, with 9 positions matching TRBD1. The germline gives CDR1 GTSNPN, CDR2 SVGIG (reference sequence). The CDR3 covers 13 residues. V shed 6 bases and J 4 bases; nucleotides not matched to a gene: 6. The CDR3 DNA sequence: TGTGCCTGCGACAGGGGGTACGCCTATGGCTACACCTTC. Encoded protein: CACDRGYAYGYTF. The full variable domain, completed using reference TRBV30 and TRBJ1-2, is SQTIHQWPATLVQPVGSPLSLECTVEGTSNPNLYWYRQAAGRGLQLLFYSVGIGQISSEVPQNLSASRPQDRQFILSSKKLLLSDSGFYLCACDRGYAYGYTFGSGTRLTVV.

The chain combines TRBV2 with TRBJ2-3; possible D gene TRBD2, 6 bases. The V end was cut by 8 bases, the J end by 0 bases, with 15 bases between. Germline V gives CDR1 SNHLY, CDR2 FYNNEI. This CDR3 contains 15 residues. The CDR3 nucleotides are TGTGCCAGCGCCTACCTCGGGACTAGCACAGATACGCAGTATTTT. It encodes CASAYLGTSTDTQYF.

The rearrangement joins TRBV10-3 to TRBJ2-5, with 8 bases aligning to TRBD2. The CDR3 runs to 13 residues. Looked up from germline, CDR1 is ENHRY and CDR2 is SYGVKD. After removal of 7 bases from V and 4 bases from J, the junction contained 5 bases not matched to a gene. CDR3 nucleotide sequence: TGTGCCATCACCGGGGGGGTAGCAGAGACCCAGTACTTC. Translation gives CAITGGVAETQYF.

V and J are TRBV9 and TRBJ1-2, with TRBD1 identical over 9 bases. This CDR3 has 16 amino acids. Looked up from germline, CDR1 is SGDLS and CDR2 is YYNGEE. J lost 0 bases, V lost 4 bases, and 7 bases had no gene match. The CDR3 is CASSLRDRAPNYGYTF. CDR3 bases: TGTGCCAGCAGCCTCCGGGACAGGGCACCTAACTATGGCTACACCTTC. Filled out from reference TRBV9 and TRBJ1-2, the complete variable domain reads DSGVTQTPKHLITATGQRVTLRCSPRSGDLSVYWYQQSLDQGLQFLIQYYNGEERAKGNILERFSAQQFPDLHSELNLSSLELGDSALYFCASSLRDRAPNYGYTFGSGTRLTVV.

V usage is TRBV9 and J usage is TRBJ1-3; perhaps TRBD1 as D (5 bases). The germline CDR1 and CDR2 sequences are SGDLS and YYNGEE. The CDR3 has 14 residues. With 5 bases removed from V and 7 bases from J, the gap between germline ends came to 16 bases. CDR3 coding DNA: TGTGCCAGCAGAGGACACGACGGTAGTAACACCATATATTTT. As protein: CASRGHDGSNTIYF.

This rearrangement joins TRBV21-1 to TRBJ1-5; the table's TRBD1 call for D was not verified on the DNA. TRBV21-1 is marked as a pseudogene. CDR3 size: 17 residues. The CDR3 sequence is CASSKAGRPHSNQPQHF. CDR3 DNA: TGTGCCAGCAGCAAAGCGGGCAGACCTCATAGCAATCAGCCCCAGCATTTT.

The count of this clone is one. This rearrangement joins TRBV7-8 to TRBJ2-7, with 7 bases fitting TRBD1. The germline gives CDR1 SGHVS, CDR2 FQNEAQ. The J segment lost 4 bases and the V segment lost 5 bases, leaving 17 bases of the junction unmatched. The CDR3 is 17 amino acids. The CDR3, as DNA: TGTGCCAGCAGCCACACAAAACCGGGACAGATAGGTTACGAGCAGTACTTC. Protein sequence: CASSHTKPGQIGYEQYF.

The chain combines TRBV2 with TRBJ1-2; no clear D. The V gene lost 5 bases and the J gene lost 2 bases, with 12 bases spanning the gap. Germline V lookup: CDR1 SNHLY, CDR2 FYNNEI. The CDR3 has 14 amino acids. The CDR3: CASSSAGANYGYTF. The CDR3 nucleotides read TGTGCCAGCAGTAGTGCGGGTGCCAACTATGGCTACACCTTC. The entire variable domain, with the rest obtained from reference TRBV2 and TRBJ1-2, is as follows: EPEVTQTPSHQVTQMGQEVILRCVPISNHLYFYWYRQILGQKVEFLVSFYNNEISEKSEIFDDQFSVERPDGSNFTLKIRSTKLEDSAMYFCASSSAGANYGYTFGSGTRLTVV.

This sequence joins TRBV5-5 and TRBJ2-7; TRBD1 matches at 8 bases. The CDR3 has 15 residues. Per the germline V gene, CDR1 is SGHKS and CDR2 is YYEKEE (reference sequence). The V gene end was trimmed by 3 bases and the J gene end by 5 bases; junction bases not matched to a gene: 10. This CDR3 reads CASSSSGQGYDEQYF. For the CDR3, the DNA is TGTGCCAGCAGCTCGAGCGGACAGGGATACGACGAGCAGTACTTC.

The J gene is TRBJ2-7, the V gene TRBV4-1, with 10 nucleotides matching TRBD1. V was pared by 4 bases and J by 2 bases, with 5 bases of the junction left unmatched. This CDR3 spans 15 amino acids. Looked up from germline, CDR1 is MGHRA and CDR2 is YSYEKL. For the CDR3, the DNA is TGCGCCAGCAGCCTAATGGACAGGGGGGCCTACGAGCAGTACTTC. Translation: CASSLMDRGAYEQYF.